This T cell receptor beta chain was recorded in a study of T-cell memory formation after mild COVID-19. Study at large: Clusters were largely donor specific.

V dropped 0 bases and J dropped 12 bases, with 11 bases sitting between them. Germline loops: CDR1 MGHRA, CDR2 YSYEKL. This CDR3 region has 13 residues. Researchers used 5'RACE with constant-segment primers to make TCR alpha and TCR beta cDNA libraries that carry sample barcodes and UMIs. TCRdb used MiXCR to reprocess the 5' RACE reads, holding one entry per CDR3 protein. The data hold 250,000 to 300,000 distinct CDR3 sequences, with more than 15% observed a single time. Study-level points and caveats: Pre-infection memory harbored some responding clones, suggesting cross-reactive memory joined.

There are many counts of this clonotype. What it binds is unknown. The V and J genes are TRBV4-1 and TRBJ2-2; D tentatively reads TRBD1 or TRBD2 (5 bases each). The origin of this receptor is a man in his late teens or twenties who had mild COVID-19 (a few samples of this study predate the infection). Cell type and time point are not known. The specimen sequenced was PBMCs or a T cell subset sorted from them (not recorded which). The CDR3 sequence: CASSQEGRGQLFF. The CDR3 DNA reads as TGCGCCAGCAGCCAAGAGGGCCGGGGACAGCTGTTTTTT.